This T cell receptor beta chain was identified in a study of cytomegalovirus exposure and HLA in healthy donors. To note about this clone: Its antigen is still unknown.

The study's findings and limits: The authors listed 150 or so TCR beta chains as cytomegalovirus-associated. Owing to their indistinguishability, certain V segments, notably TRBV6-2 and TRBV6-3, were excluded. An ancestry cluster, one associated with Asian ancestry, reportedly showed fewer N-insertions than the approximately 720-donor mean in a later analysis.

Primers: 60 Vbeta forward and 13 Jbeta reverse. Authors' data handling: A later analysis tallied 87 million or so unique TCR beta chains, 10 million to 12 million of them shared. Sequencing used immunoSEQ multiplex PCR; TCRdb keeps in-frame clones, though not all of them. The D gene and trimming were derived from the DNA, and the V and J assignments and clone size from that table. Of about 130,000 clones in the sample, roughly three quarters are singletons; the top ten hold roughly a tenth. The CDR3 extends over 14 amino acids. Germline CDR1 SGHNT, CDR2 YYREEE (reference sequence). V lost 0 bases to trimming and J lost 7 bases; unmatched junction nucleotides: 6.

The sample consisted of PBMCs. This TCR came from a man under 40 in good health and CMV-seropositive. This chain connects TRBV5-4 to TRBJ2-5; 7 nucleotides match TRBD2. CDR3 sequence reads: CASSLAGGSGTQYF. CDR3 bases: TGTGCCAGCAGCTTGGCGGGCGGGAGTGGGACCCAGTACTTC.